The T cell receptor beta chain described here comes from a study of beta chain features in type 1 diabetes. With 4 bases removed from V and 4 bases from J, the gap between germline ends came to 13 bases. Germline V gives CDR1 SGHTA, CDR2 FQGNSA. The CDR3 sequence is 14 residues long. This clone was detected only a few times. The whole isolated RNA underwent reverse transcription, so sequencing captured expressed TCRB transcripts. The method was immunoSEQ multiplex PCR; TCRdb's version includes in-frame clones alone and lacks a portion of them. Here the sample spans about 360,000 clones, 10% to 15% being singletons.

Sequenced material: naive CD4+ T cells from blood. The chain uses TRBV7-2 and TRBJ1-1, with D perhaps matching TRBD1 (6 bases). The receptor comes from a young man in good health. The CDR3 here is CASSSDIRGTEAFF. In nucleotides, the CDR3 is TGTGCCAGCAGCTCGGACATCAGGGGCACTGAAGCTTTCTTT.